The 15 T cell receptor beta chains presented below share a single source sample, sequenced in a study of PD-1 blockade in classical Hodgkin lymphoma. Autologous stem cell transplantation was followed by relapse in every patient, and brentuximab vedotin exposure varied. Purification of CD4+ T cells from thawed PBMCs was achieved by magnetic negative selection. Sequencing was performed with immunoSEQ multiplex PCR; in TCRdb, only in-frame clones are kept and a portion is missing. The repertoire holds about 13,000 clones, with roughly 90% as singletons. The sample was CD4+ T cells from blood, taken at baseline. Source of these receptors: a human donor with classical Hodgkin lymphoma.

The rearrangement uses TRBV27 and TRBJ2-3; 9 bases are shared with TRBD2. The CDR3 consists of 15 residues. The junction had 4 bases not matched to a gene; V was cut back by 2 bases and J by 4 bases. Germline loops: CDR1 MNHEY, CDR2 SMNVEV (reference sequence). This chain's CDR3 is CASSLVAGGPDTQYF. The DNA for the CDR3 is TGTGCCAGCAGTTTAGTTGCGGGAGGGCCAGATACGCAGTATTTT.

Here the CDR3 DNA reads TGTGCCAGTAGTATCCCAGGACTGAACACTGAAGCTTTCTTT. This codes for CASSIPGLNTEAFF. The V call is TRBV19, the J call TRBJ1-1; D unclear. CDR3 length: 14 residues. The ends were cut back, 3 bases at V and 0 bases at J, with 8 bases in the middle. Germline CDR1 is LNHDA and CDR2 is SQIVND (reference sequence). The variable domain in full, with the rest retrieved from reference TRBV19 and TRBJ1-1, is DGGITQSPKYLFRKEGQNVTLSCEQNLNHDAMYWYRQDPGQGLRLIYYSQIVNDFQKGDIAEGYSVSREKKESFPLTVTSAQKNPTAFYLCASSIPGLNTEAFFGQGTRLTVV.

V and J are TRBV11-2 and TRBJ2-5; possibly TRBD1 for D (5 bases). The V gene's germline CDR1 is SGHAT and CDR2 FQNNGV. The CDR3 consists of 17 residues. With 6 bases removed from V and 4 bases from J, the gap between germline ends came to 24 bases. CDR3 DNA sequence: TGTGCCAGCAGTTCCCTGAATATCGCGTTGGGGCCAGAGACCCAGTACTTC. Protein: CASSSLNIALGPETQYF.

J is TRBJ1-2 and V is TRBV20-1, with D possibly TRBD1 on 5 matching bases. V was pared by 3 bases and J by 5 bases, with 7 bases between. The CDR3 has 11 residues. The germline V gene encodes CDR1 DFQATT and CDR2 SNEGSKA (reference sequence). CDR3 nucleotide sequence: TGCAGTGCTAGGGGACCATATGGCTACACCTTC. Residues: CSARGPYGYTF.

The chain is built from TRBV2 and TRBJ2-5; 8 bases agree with TRBD2. Unmatched junction bases numbered 15, after V lost 6 bases and J lost 3 bases. Germline CDR1 SNHLY, CDR2 FYNNEI. The CDR3 is 17 residues long. The CDR3 reads CASRAPNPGTRKETQYF. The CDR3 DNA reads TGTGCCAGCAGGGCCCCTAACCCCGGGACTAGGAAAGAGACCCAGTACTTC.

This sequence joins TRBV7-6 and TRBJ2-7; 9 bases fit TRBD1. The CDR3 covers 14 residues. After removal of 4 bases from V and 3 bases from J, the junction contained 4 bases not matched to a gene. Germline-derived CDR1 and CDR2 are SGHVS and FNYEAQ. The CDR3 loop is CASSYRDRDYEQYF. The CDR3 DNA reads as TGTGCCAGCAGCTACCGGGACAGGGACTACGAGCAGTACTTC. The full variable domain, rest sourced from reference TRBV7-6 and TRBJ2-7, is GAGVSQSPRYKVTKRGQDVALRCDPISGHVSLYWYRQALGQGPEFLTYFNYEAQQDKSGLPNDRFSAERPEGSISTLTIQRTEQRDSAMYRCASSYRDRDYEQYFGPGTRLTVT.

The chain couples TRBV2 to TRBJ2-5; D perhaps matches TRBD1 (5 bases). From germline, CDR1 is SNHLY and CDR2 FYNNEI. Trimming removed 4 bases at V and 5 bases at J, with 11 bases between. The CDR3 is 13 amino acids. The CDR3 sequence is CASSVGRAETQYF. DNA for the CDR3: TGTGCCAGCAGTGTGGGCAGGGCGGAGACCCAGTACTTC.

V gene TRBV6-5 combines with J gene TRBJ1-1, with 9 bases aligning to TRBD1. This CDR3 spans 14 amino acids. J was trimmed by 5 bases and V by 6 bases; bases with no gene match: 7. In germline, CDR1 is MNHEY, CDR2 SVGAGI. CDR3 coding DNA: TGTGCCAGCAGACAGGGGGCGGAAAGGACTGAAGCTTTCTTT. Translation gives CASRQGAERTEAFF.

The chain carries TRBV5-1 and TRBJ1-2, with a possible D match to TRBD1 (5 bases). This CDR3 contains 15 residues. CDR1 is SGHRS, CDR2 YFSETQ, per germline. V shed 4 bases and J shed 0 bases, with 13 bases lying between them. CDR3 coding DNA: TGCGCCAGCAGCCCGGGACGAGGGTCTAACTATGGCTACACCTTC. Protein sequence: CASSPGRGSNYGYTF. Full variable domain (missing parts from reference TRBV5-1 and TRBJ1-2): KAGVTQTPRYLIKTRGQQVTLSCSPISGHRSVSWYQQTPGQGLQFLFEYFSETQRNKGNFPGRFSGRQFSNSRSEMNVSTLELGDSALYLCASSPGRGSNYGYTFGSGTRLTVV.

V is TRBV2 and J is TRBJ2-1; the match to TRBD2 covers 8 bases. V shed 4 bases, J shed 13 bases, and the junction held 0 bases outside the gene matches. In germline, CDR1 is SNHLY, CDR2 FYNNEI. The CDR3 is 10 amino acids. In nucleotides, the CDR3 is TGTGCCAGCAGTGTAGCGGGACAGTTCTTC. Its translation is CASSVAGQFF.

The chain links TRBV5-6 to TRBJ1-5; TRBD1 agrees at 8 bases. CDR1 and CDR2 (germline): SGHDT, YYEEEE. The V gene end was trimmed by 2 bases and the J gene end by 5 bases; junction bases not matched to a gene: 9. CDR3 length: 16 amino acids. The CDR3 DNA follows: TGTGCCAGCAGCTTCGGTTTGGACAGGGCCCATCAGCCCCAGCATTTT. Its translation is CASSFGLDRAHQPQHF. Full variable domain (outside the CDR3, taken from reference TRBV5-6 and TRBJ1-5): DAGVTQSPTHLIKTRGQQVTLRCSPKSGHDTVSWYQQALGQGPQFIFQYYEEEERQRGNFPDRFSGHQFPNYSSELNVNALLLGDSALYLCASSFGLDRAHQPQHFGDGTRLSIL.

CDR3 coding DNA: TGTGCCAGCAGCTTAGACGGGAGGGCCCACTACGAGCAGTACTTC. It is translated as CASSLDGRAHYEQYF. This sequence joins TRBV7-9 and TRBJ2-7, with 8 bases that match TRBD2. This CDR3 contains 15 residues. CDR1 is SEHNR, CDR2 FQNEAQ, per germline (reference sequence). V lost 1 base to trimming and J lost 3 bases; unmatched junction nucleotides: 5.

This sequence joins TRBV9 and TRBJ1-5, with 8 bases matching TRBD1. The V gene end was trimmed by 2 bases and the J gene end by 5 bases; junction bases not matched to a gene: 6. Germline V gives CDR1 SGDLS, CDR2 YYNGEE. The CDR3 is 15 amino acids. The DNA for the CDR3 is TGTGCCAGCAGCGTTGATCAGGGGGCGGATCAGCCCCAGCATTTT. The encoded protein is CASSVDQGADQPQHF.

The chain joins TRBV21-1 to TRBJ1-1; the DNA was not compared with TRBD1, the D call given in the table. TRBV21-1 is listed as a pseudogene. This CDR3 is built from 14 residues. CDR3 bases: TGTGCCAGCAGCTCCCATGTTCCGAACACTGAAGCTTTCTTT. Translation: CASSSHVPNTEAFF.

The gene calls are TRBV7-8 and TRBJ2-2, with D perhaps TRBD1 (6 bases). Germline loops: CDR1 SGHVS, CDR2 FQNEAQ. The CDR3 is 15 residues long. The germline V and J ends were trimmed by 3 bases and 2 bases, with 10 bases remaining between them. The CDR3 nucleotides read TGTGCCAGCAGCTTCGGGACACGAAACACCGGGGAGCTGTTTTTT. This codes for CASSFGTRNTGELFF.